These T cell receptor beta chains were read from a single sample in a study of blood T cell repertoires in COVID-19. Assay: immunoSEQ multiplex PCR; the TCRdb copy retains only in-frame clones and omits some. The table has a few hundred thousand clones, roughly 84% seen once. Material for sequencing was peripheral blood. Receptors originate from a man aged 60 to 69 with acute or convalescent COVID-19. CDR3s include the opening cysteine and the closing phenylalanine or tryptophan. A D gene is named only where the DNA matches it firmly. Not every row has a clone size; where given, it reads once, few, many or a size class.

TRBJ2-2 TRBD1 few TRBV7-9 CALSTGGGSGELFF TGTGCCCTCTCAACAGGGGGCGGCTCCGGGGAGCTGTTTTTT
TRBJ1-2 . few TRBV1 CTSSQTQTGPF TGCACCAGCAGCCAAACACAGACAGGGCCTTTC
TRBJ2-6 . . TRBV4-3 CASSHAAGQSSGANVLTF TGCGCCAGCAGCCACGCCGCGGGACAGTCCTCTGGGGCCAACGTCCTGACTTTC
TRBJ1-2 TRBD1 . TRBV6-4 CASSPGQGGGYGYTF TGTGCCAGCAGCCCGGGACAGGGAGGTGGCTATGGCTACACCTTC
TRBJ2-3 TRBD2 . TRBV7-2 CASSLAHSGSGPDTQYF TGTGCCAGCAGCTTAGCTCATAGCGGGAGTGGCCCAGATACGCAGTATTTT
TRBJ2-7 TRBD1 . TRBV16 CASSLGTGFYEQYF TGTGCCAGCAGCCTCGGGACAGGGTTTTACGAGCAGTACTTC
TRBJ2-7 TRBD2 . TRBV5-1 CASSLGPGLGYYEQYF TGCGCCAGCAGCTTGGGACCGGGACTAGGATACTACGAGCAGTACTTC
TRBJ2-7 . . TRBV7-9 CASSLGADSYEQYF TGTGCCAGCAGCTTAGGGGCAGACTCCTACGAGCAGTACTTC
TRBJ2-7 . . TRBV6-5 CASSLKLQAAYEQYF TGTGCCAGCAGTTTAAAACTACAAGCGGCCTACGAGCAGTACTTC
TRBJ2-5 TRBD1 . TRBV5-1 CASSLEDRGPLTQYF TGCGCCAGCAGCTTGGAGGACAGGGGGCCCCTTACCCAGTACTTC
TRBJ1-6 TRBD1 . TRBV5-6 CASSLGQGAYSPLHF TGTGCCAGCAGCTTGGGACAGGGGGCATATTCACCCCTCCACTTT
TRBJ2-1 . . TRBV11-2 CASSLLGPRNEQFF TGTGCCAGCAGCTTATTGGGGCCGAGGAATGAGCAGTTCTTC
TRBJ2-2 . . TRBV9 CASSPHSNTGELFF TGTGCCAGCAGCCCTCACTCGAACACCGGGGAGCTGTTTTTT
TRBJ2-3 . . TRBV6-5 CASSTQGRTQYF TGTGCCAGCAGTACTCAGGGCAGGACGCAGTATTTT
TRBJ2-3 . few TRBV5-8 CASSFGQLTDTQYF TGTGCCAGCAGCTTTGGACAGCTCACAGATACGCAGTATTTT
TRBJ1-2 . . TRBV3-1/TRBV3-2 CASSQPSAGNYGYTF TGTGCCAGCAGCCAGCCGTCGGCAGGGAACTATGGCTACACCTTC
TRBJ1-1 TRBD1 . TRBV10-3 CAIADRVGTEAFF TGTGCCATAGCCGACAGGGTTGGCACTGAAGCTTTCTTT
TRBJ2-1 . once TRBV5-1 CASSPPSVPYNEQFF TGCGCCAGCAGCCCCCCTAGCGTTCCCTACAATGAGCAGTTCTTC
TRBJ2-5 . . TRBV7-3 CASSFTAGFQETQYF TGTGCCAGCAGCTTTACGGCGGGATTCCAAGAGACCCAGTACTTC
TRBJ2-1 TRBD2 . TRBV7-6 CASSREGGSYNEQFF TGTGCCAGCAGCCGGGAGGGAGGCTCCTACAATGAGCAGTTCTTC
TRBJ2-5 . . TRBV7-9 CASSLGQQETQYF TGTGCCAGCAGCTTAGGGCAACAAGAGACCCAGTACTTC
TRBJ2-7 . . TRBV19 CASSMRGSPSYEQYF TGTGCCAGTAGTATGCGCGGGTCCCCATCCTACGAGCAGTACTTC
TRBJ1-1 . . TRBV7-6 CASSLEAGAATEAFF TGTGCCAGCAGCTTAGAGGCAGGGGCGGCCACTGAAGCTTTCTTT
TRBJ2-7 TRBD2 . TRBV10-3 CAISGPDSGRNYEQYF TGTGCCATCAGTGGACCGGATAGCGGGAGGAACTACGAGCAGTACTTC
TRBJ2-1 . . TRBV9 CASSVGWVQGNEQFF TGTGCCAGCAGCGTAGGGTGGGTGCAGGGTAATGAGCAGTTCTTC
TRBJ2-7 . . TRBV6-5 CASTEPAVSEQYF TGTGCCAGCACGGAGCCTGCCGTTTCCGAGCAGTACTTC
TRBJ1-2 . few TRBV29-1 CSVGATANYGYTF TGCAGCGTTGGGGCCACCGCTAACTATGGCTACACCTTC
TRBJ2-7 . . TRBV28 CASIPTPGPYEQYF TGTGCCAGCATCCCTACACCAGGCCCCTACGAGCAGTACTTC
TRBJ1-4 . . TRBV6-5 CASSYSNSGWEKLFF TGTGCCAGCAGTTACTCGAACAGCGGTTGGGAAAAACTGTTTTTT
TRBJ2-7 TRBD2 . TRBV7-2 CASSQTSGRAHEQYF TGTGCCAGCAGCCAAACTAGCGGGAGGGCCCACGAGCAGTACTTC
TRBJ1-5 . once TRBV5-6 CASSLRVSQPQHF TGTGCCAGCAGCCTGAGGGTGAGTCAGCCCCAGCATTTT
TRBJ2-1 TRBD1 few TRBV6-5 CASVPRRGKNEQFF TGTGCCAGCGTACCGCGCAGGGGGAAAAATGAGCAGTTCTTC
TRBJ1-2 . . TRBV7-6 CASSLGQGGGGYTF TGTGCCAGCAGCTTAGGCCAGGGAGGTGGTGGCTACACCTTC
TRBJ2-1 TRBD1 . TRBV3-1/TRBV3-2 CASSQGPTGGDEQFF TGTGCCAGCAGCCAAGGACCGACAGGGGGCGATGAGCAGTTCTTC
TRBJ2-2 TRBD2 . TRBV10-3 CAIRTGLNTGELFF TGTGCCATCAGGACGGGACTAAACACCGGGGAGCTGTTTTTT
TRBJ1-4 TRBD1 once TRBV6-6 CASRRGPSTNEKLFF TGTGCCAGCAGAAGGGGGCCGTCAACTAATGAAAAACTGTTTTTT
TRBJ2-4 TRBD1 . TRBV28 CASSSHSGTGYSEYF TGTGCCAGCAGCTCTCACTCCGGGACAGGGTACTCAGAGTACTTC
TRBJ2-1 . few TRBV6-6 CAGGRSYNEQFF TGTGCCGGAGGACGTTCCTACAATGAGCAGTTCTTC
TRBJ2-1 TRBD2 . TRBV7-9 CASSHTSGTYNEQFF TGTGCCAGCAGCCATACTAGCGGGACCTACAATGAGCAGTTCTTC
TRBJ1-5 . . TRBV5-8 CASSWGRKSQHF TGTGCCAGCAGCTGGGGGCGTAAGAGCCAGCATTTT
TRBJ1-5 TRBD1 . TRBV28 CASSLPGQGFNQPQHF TGTGCCAGCAGCCTCCCGGGACAGGGGTTCAATCAGCCCCAGCATTTT
TRBJ1-2 . . TRBV6-5 CASSYGAGGYTF TGTGCCAGCAGTTATGGGGCCGGTGGCTACACCTTC
TRBJ2-5 TRBD1 few TRBV28 CASSSIQTGSGETQYF TGTGCCAGCAGTTCCATCCAGACAGGGTCGGGTGAGACCCAGTACTTC
TRBJ2-3 TRBD2 . TRBV28 CASRLAGRGKYF TGTGCCAGCAGGCTAGCGGGCCGAGGGAAGTATTTT
TRBJ2-3 . . TRBV6-5 CASTPAGSTDTQYF TGTGCCAGCACTCCAGCGGGTAGCACAGATACGCAGTATTTT
TRBJ1-1 TRBD1 once TRBV3-1/TRBV3-2 CASSQDLTGVTEAFF TGTGCCAGCAGCCAAGATCTAACAGGGGTAACTGAAGCTTTCTTT
TRBJ2-5 TRBD1 . TRBV28 CASSNPTGDNQETQYF TGTGCCAGCAGTAACCCGACAGGGGACAACCAAGAGACCCAGTACTTC
TRBJ2-7 TRBD1 . TRBV19 CASSIGTGSYEQYF TGTGCCAGTAGTATAGGGACAGGGTCCTACGAGCAGTACTTC
TRBJ2-7 . . TRBV5-4 CASSLDRANEQYF TGTGCCAGCAGCTTGGACAGGGCCAACGAGCAGTACTTC
TRBJ2-5 TRBD2 . TRBV29-1 CSPSGMFSETQYF TGCAGTCCTAGCGGGATGTTTTCGGAGACCCAGTACTTC
TRBJ1-3 TRBD1 . TRBV3-1/TRBV3-2 CASSQVVGRGHGNTIYF TGTGCCAGCAGCCAAGTCGTGGGCAGGGGGCATGGAAACACCATATATTTT
TRBJ2-7 . . TRBV5-1 CASSPRGSQGGEQYF TGCGCCAGCAGCCCGCGCGGATCGCAGGGGGGCGAGCAGTACTTC
TRBJ2-1 . . TRBV5-1 CASSLGQDNEQFF TGCGCCAGCAGCTTGGGACAAGACAATGAGCAGTTCTTC
TRBJ2-2 TRBD1 . TRBV6-1 CASRRTGANTGELFF TGTGCCAGCAGGCGGACAGGGGCGAACACCGGGGAGCTGTTTTTT
TRBJ1-6 TRBD1 . TRBV12-5 CASGLKATGTDSPLHF TGTGCTAGTGGTTTGAAGGCGACAGGGACGGATTCACCCCTCCACTTT
TRBJ2-2 TRBD1 . TRBV29-1 CSVRGGFYTGELFF TGCAGCGTTCGAGGGGGCTTTTATACCGGGGAGCTGTTTTTT
TRBJ1-5 TRBD1 . TRBV30 CAWSPWTGDSNQPQHF TGTGCCTGGAGTCCTTGGACAGGGGATAGCAATCAGCCCCAGCATTTT
TRBJ2-1 TRBD2 . TRBV28 CASSYGSGASYNEQFF TGTGCCAGCAGTTACGGTAGCGGGGCCTCCTACAATGAGCAGTTCTTC
TRBJ2-2 TRBD1 . TRBV14 CASSQVGTVYTGELFF TGTGCCAGCAGCCAAGTGGGGACAGTATACACCGGGGAGCTGTTTTTT
TRBJ2-5 TRBD1 few TRBV4-1 CASSPGQGGSQETQYF TGCGCCAGCAGCCCGGGACAGGGTGGGTCACAAGAGACCCAGTACTTC